Given below is one T cell receptor beta chain in context. An end of the junction does not agree with germline; a read error may underlie this. The library came from three nested PCR rounds adapted from ARM-PCR protocols. TCRdb recomputed calls from the multiplex PCR reads with MiXCR, one row per CDR3 protein. The sample records 44,000 or so distinct CDR3 sequences, approximately 59% being singletons. These data come from a study of tumor and adjacent non-tumor tissue in lung cancer. Study overall: Patients comprised about a dozen adenocarcinoma, 2 squamous cell carcinoma and 1 small cell lung cancer.

RNA was extracted from bulk tissue without any cell sorting. More than 3 cm separated this lung sample from the edge of the tumor. Between August and November 2014, newly diagnosed, chemotherapy-naive lung cancer patients underwent thoracic surgery in China. There are 13 residues in the CDR3. CDR1 MDHEN and CDR2 SYDVKM come from the germline V gene. The sequenced sample was distant non-tumor lung tissue. The chain combines TRBV28 with TRBJ2-1; D remains ambiguous. This sequence was found in a woman aged 35 to 49 with non-small cell lung cancer. The CDR3 loop is CASILAPVCEQFF. In DNA form, the CDR3 reads TGTGCCAGCATTTTAGCCCCGGTGTGTGAGCAATTCTTC.